The present entry profiles one T cell receptor (beta chain) with its context. The CDR3 loop spans 12 amino acids. Per the germline V gene, CDR1 is SEHNR and CDR2 is FQNEAQ (reference sequence). The V and J ends lost 6 bases and 5 bases respectively, with 8 bases between them. The sample is drawn from a study of T cells after yellow fever vaccination. Via MiXCR, TCRdb re-called the 5' RACE reads, giving one row per CDR3 protein. The sample includes 95,000 to 100,000 distinct CDR3 sequences, less than 6% of them seen just once. The source was CD8+ T cells sorted from PBMCs, collected 10 days after the yellow fever booster vaccination. This clonotype was sampled from a man younger than 35 who received the YFV17D yellow fever vaccine. The chain has TRBV7-9 and TRBJ2-1; D call uncertain. The CDR3 DNA reads as TGTGCCAGCAGTTATACGGACAATGAGCAGTTCTTC. Its protein is CASSYTDNEQFF.